The next 31 T cell receptor beta chains were all read from a single sample in a study of T cells in Graves' hyperthyroidism and ophthalmopathy. The CDR3 regions of TCR beta were amplified from RNA transcripts. HTBI primers were used for first-round RT-PCR of the TCR CDR3. TCRdb ran MiXCR on the multiplex PCR reads and lists one entry per CDR3 protein. The sample has roughly 600,000 distinct CDR3 sequences; about 14% are singletons. The sequenced material came from blood. These receptors all stem from a woman aged 45-60 years with Graves' ophthalmopathy.

This clonotype was found many times. This chain connects TRBV20-1 to TRBJ2-5; the D gene is possibly TRBD2 (6 bases). From germline, CDR1 is DFQATT and CDR2 SNEGSKA (reference sequence). There are 16 residues in the CDR3. Trimming removed 0 bases at V and 7 bases at J, with 21 bases between. The CDR3 region is CSARDRRAVTRVTQYF. In nucleotides, the CDR3 is TGCAGTGCTAGAGATCGGAGGGCGGTAACCCGGGTGACCCAGTACTTC.

The V and J genes are TRBV4-1 and TRBJ1-1, with TRBD1 matching over 7 bases. Germline V gene data show CDR1 as MGHRA and CDR2 as YSYEKL. This CDR3 has 15 residues. The junction had 9 bases not matched to a gene; V was cut back by 1 base and J by 7 bases. Written as DNA, the CDR3 is TGCGCCAGCAGCCAAGGCGACAGGGCTCATCATGAAGCTTTCTTT. It specifies CASSQGDRAHHEAFF.

This clonotype was counted at least ten times. The chain joins TRBV19 to TRBJ1-1; perhaps TRBD1 as D (5 bases). The CDR3 consists of 14 residues. Looked up from germline, CDR1 is LNHDA and CDR2 is SQIVND (reference sequence). Trimming took 4 bases from V and 7 from J, leaving 16 bases between them. The CDR3 nucleotides are TGTGCCAGTAGTACACACAACCGGGACTTTGAAGCTTTCTTT. It specifies CASSTHNRDFEAFF. The full variable domain, rest sourced from reference TRBV19 and TRBJ1-1, is DGGITQSPKYLFRKEGQNVTLSCEQNLNHDAMYWYRQDPGQGLRLIYYSQIVNDFQKGDIAEGYSVSREKKESFPLTVTSAQKNPTAFYLCASSTHNRDFEAFFGQGTRLTVV.

The sample holds many counts of this clonotype. V and J are TRBV6-1 and TRBJ2-7; 8 bases are a match to TRBD2. Per the germline V gene, CDR1 is MNHNS and CDR2 is SASEGT. The CDR3 is 13 amino acids. Unmatched junction bases numbered 4, after V lost 6 bases and J lost 3 bases. CDR3 bases: TGTGCCAGCAGCGGGACTAGTTTCTACGAGCAGTACTTC. Its protein product is CASSGTSFYEQYF.

The V call is TRBV27, the J call TRBJ1-4; D not certain. V shed 3 bases and J shed 5 bases, with 10 bases lying between them. The germline gives CDR1 MNHEY, CDR2 SMNVEV (reference sequence). The CDR3 covers 14 residues. DNA of the CDR3: TGTGCCAGCAGTTTGAGGGCGGGGAATGAAAAACTGTTTTTT. Translation: CASSLRAGNEKLFF.

This clonotype was seen ten or more times. V usage is TRBV28 and J usage is TRBJ2-3; 14 bases map to TRBD2. J gave up 8 bases and V 2 bases, and 3 bases lay outside the gene matches. Looked up from germline, CDR1 is MDHEN and CDR2 is SYDVKM. The CDR3 length is 15 residues. CDR3 amino acids: CASSLPGLAGATQYF. CDR3 bases: TGTGCCAGCAGTTTACCGGGACTAGCGGGAGCTACGCAGTATTTT.

Remarks on this clonotype: A single base separates this from a much larger clone, so it may be a read error. The V and J genes are TRBV12-3 or TRBV12-4 and TRBJ2-1; TRBD2 is a possible D gene (5 bases). This CDR3 contains 13 residues. Here the CDR3 reads CASTSGIHNEQSF. The CDR3 DNA reads TGTGCCAGCACCAGCGGTATCCACAATGAGCAGTCCTTC.

This clonotype occurred many times. The J gene is TRBJ2-5, the V gene TRBV11-3; weak D call: TRBD1 (6 bases). The CDR3 runs 17 residues. The germline V gene encodes CDR1 SGHNT and CDR2 YENEEA. V lost 6 bases, J lost 4 bases, and 24 bases lay in between. CDR3 region: CASSQPARGVGAETQYF. The CDR3 DNA is TGTGCCAGCAGTCAACCCGCTAGGGGCGTGGGGGCAGAGACCCAGTACTTC. Looking up the rest from reference TRBV11-3 and TRBJ2-5 gives the full variable domain: EAGVVQSPRYKIIEKKQPVAFWCNPISGHNTLYWYLQNLGQGPELLIRYENEEAVDDSQLPKDRFSAERLKGVDSTLKIQPAELGDSAVYLCASSQPARGVGAETQYFGPGTRLLVL.

This clonotype was seen at least ten times. The CDR3 sequence is CASREQGFEDTQYF. CDR3 sequence (DNA): TGTGCCAGCAGGGAACAGGGTTTTGAAGATACGCAGTATTTT. The rearrangement links TRBV2 to TRBJ2-3, with D maybe TRBD1 (6 bases). The V end lost 6 bases, the J end lost 5 bases, and 15 bases lay between the germline ends. The CDR3 loop spans 14 amino acids. Germline CDR1 SNHLY, CDR2 FYNNEI.

V gene TRBV7-3 combines with J gene TRBJ2-1, with 7 bases aligning to TRBD1. Germline CDR1 reads SGHTA; CDR2 reads FQGTGA. V lost 0 bases, J lost 0 bases, and 5 bases stayed unmatched. There are 17 residues in the CDR3. The CDR3 coding sequence is TGTGCCAGCAGCTTAACCGGGACAGTTACCTCCTACAATGAGCAGTTCTTC. Protein sequence: CASSLTGTVTSYNEQFF. The entire variable domain, with the rest obtained from reference TRBV7-3 and TRBJ2-1, is as follows: GAGVSQTPSNKVTEKGKYVELRCDPISGHTALYWYRQSLGQGPEFLIYFQGTGAADDSGLPNDRFFAVRPEGSVSTLKIQRTERGDSAVYLCASSLTGTVTSYNEQFFGPGTRLTVL.

This clonotype was seen repeatedly, ten times or more. The chain combines TRBV7-9 with TRBJ2-2; 8 positions agree with TRBD2. V shed 0 bases, J shed 4 bases, and the junction held 7 bases outside the gene matches. The length of the CDR3 is 17 residues. Germline assignment: CDR1 SEHNR and CDR2 FQNEAQ (reference sequence). CDR3 sequence (DNA): TGTGCCAGCAGCTTAGCCTATCCCGGGACTAGCACCGGGGAGCTGTTTTTT. The encoded protein is CASSLAYPGTSTGELFF.

This clonotype showed up many times. This chain links TRBV20-1 with TRBJ2-3; 10 nucleotides agree with TRBD2. The germline gives CDR1 DFQATT, CDR2 SNEGSKA (reference sequence). This CDR3 is 19 amino acids long. V lost 3 bases to trimming and J lost 0 bases; unmatched junction nucleotides: 15. For the CDR3, the DNA is TGCAGTGCTAGTAGGTCAGCGGGAGGGGACTCCTCTAGCACAGATACGCAGTATTTT. Protein product: CSASRSAGGDSSSTDTQYF.

The J gene is TRBJ2-7, the V gene TRBV20-1; the match to TRBD2 covers 9 bases. The germline V gene encodes CDR1 DFQATT and CDR2 SNEGSKA (reference sequence). Trimming removed 2 bases from V and 6 bases from J; junction bases left unmatched: 8. The CDR3 has 14 residues. The CDR3 DNA is TGCAGTGCTAGATGGGTAGCGGGAGCTCTCGAGCAGTACTTC. Protein: CSARWVAGALEQYF.

This clonotype was counted at least ten times. The V call is TRBV6-1, the J call TRBJ2-7; maybe TRBD2 (5 bases). This CDR3 has 15 residues. The ends were cut back, 1 base at V and 2 bases at J, with 12 bases in the middle. Germline CDR1 MNHNS, CDR2 SASEGT. As DNA, the CDR3 is TGTGCCAGCAGTGAAGAAAGCATGGAGGCCTACGAGCAGTACTTC. It codes for CASSEESMEAYEQYF.

This clonotype was counted many times. The chain links TRBV3-1 to TRBJ2-5; 15 bases are a match to TRBD2. CDR1 is LGHDT, CDR2 YNNKEL, per germline (reference sequence). Trimming removed 7 bases from V and 5 bases from J; junction bases left unmatched: 5. The CDR3 spans 15 residues. This chain's CDR3 is CASNGLAGGLETQYF. The CDR3 nucleotides are TGTGCCAGCAACGGACTAGCGGGAGGGTTGGAGACCCAGTACTTC.

The V and J genes are TRBV10-3 and TRBJ2-1; perhaps D is TRBD1 or TRBD2 (7 bases each). The germline V and J ends were trimmed by 6 bases and 4 bases, with 13 bases remaining between them. CDR3 length equals 14 residues. Germline V gene sequence: CDR1 ENHRY, CDR2 SYGVKD. The CDR3 nucleotides read TGTGCCATCAGGACGGGGGGACAGTACAATGAGCAGTTCTTC. Its translation is CAIRTGGQYNEQFF.

This clonotype has at least ten counts. The V call is TRBV7-8, the J call TRBJ2-7, with D tentatively TRBD2 (5 bases). This CDR3 comprises 15 residues. V was pared by 6 bases and J by 4 bases, with 19 bases between. CDR1 SGHVS and CDR2 FQNEAQ come from the germline V gene. CDR3 loop: CASRTRLGRGYEQYF. As DNA, the CDR3 is TGTGCCAGCAGGACCCGCCTAGGACGGGGATACGAGCAGTACTTC.

This clonotype showed up just a few times. The chain uses TRBV7-3 and TRBJ2-7, with 7 bases fitting TRBD1. The CDR3 is 13 residues long. The trim removed 5 bases at V and 8 bases at J, leaving 9 bases unmatched. The germline V gene has CDR1 SGHTA and CDR2 FQGTGA. The CDR3, as DNA: TGTGCCAGCAGCCTCGACAGGGAGCTGAAGCAGTACTTC. Its translation: CASSLDRELKQYF.

This clonotype was seen many times. V and J are TRBV30 and TRBJ2-7; no reliable D call. Germline assignment: CDR1 GTSNPN and CDR2 SVGIG (reference sequence). This CDR3 contains 15 residues. V was clipped by 3 bases and J by 0 bases, with 15 bases between them. As DNA, the CDR3 is TGTGCCTGGAGCAAAAATTACGGGTCCTCCTACGAGCAGTACTTC. It codes for CAWSKNYGSSYEQYF.

This clonotype showed up many times. The V call is TRBV7-3, the J call TRBJ2-2, with TRBD2 matching over 9 bases. The junction had 13 bases not matched to a gene; V was cut back by 5 bases and J by 6 bases. The CDR3 has 17 residues. The V gene's germline CDR1 is SGHTA and CDR2 FQGTGA. The CDR3: CASSASSLAGSAGELFF. The CDR3 DNA follows: TGTGCCAGCAGCGCAAGCTCCCTAGCGGGATCGGCCGGGGAGCTGTTTTTT.

This clonotype appeared many times. V and J are TRBV3-1 and TRBJ1-2; no definite D call. V was clipped by 0 bases and J by 0 bases, with 8 bases between them. The CDR3 runs 15 residues. Germline loops: CDR1 LGHDT, CDR2 YNNKEL (reference sequence). CDR3 sequence: CASSQDILANYGYTF. CDR3 sequence (DNA): TGTGCCAGCAGCCAAGACATTCTCGCTAACTATGGCTACACCTTC.

Details on this clonotype: This may be a read error: a much more frequent sequence differs by one nucleotide. J is TRBJ1-1 and V is TRBV18; D remains unclear. The CDR3 extends over 16 amino acids. Germline loops: CDR1 KGHSH, CDR2 LQKENI. V was trimmed by 2 bases and J by 4 bases, leaving 17 bases between them. Here the CDR3 reads CASSPLVISAGTEAFF. CDR3 coding DNA: TGTGCCAGCTCACCATTGGTCATAAGCGCTGGCACTGAAGCTTTCTTT.

The sample holds many counts of this clonotype. V usage is TRBV2 and J usage is TRBJ2-1; D unresolved. The CDR3 has 10 amino acids. Trimming took off 7 bases at V and 10 bases at J, with 8 bases between the two ends. Germline assignment: CDR1 SNHLY and CDR2 FYNNEI. The CDR3 loop is CASKEVEQFF. CDR3 nucleotide sequence: TGTGCCAGCAAAGAGGTGGAGCAGTTCTTC.

This chain connects TRBV29-1 to TRBJ2-2; possible D gene TRBD2, 5 bases. The CDR3 has 15 amino acids. The V and J ends lost 4 bases and 0 bases respectively, with 12 bases between them. The germline V gene has CDR1 SQVTM and CDR2 ANQGSEA. In DNA, the CDR3 is TGCAGCGTTGGTGGGCGGGTAGCGAACACCGGGGAGCTGTTTTTT. Amino acid sequence: CSVGGRVANTGELFF.

As concerns this clonotype: This may come from a read error, since a much larger clone is one base off. The gene calls are TRBV12-3 or TRBV12-4 and TRBJ1-3; D is unclear. The CDR3 extends over 15 amino acids. The CDR3 protein is CTGPPVPETGNTIYF. The CDR3 nucleotides read TGTACCGGGCCCCCCGTTCCAGAAACTGGAAACACCATATATTTT.

This CDR3 is CSVVTDYGYTF. In DNA form, the CDR3 reads TGCAGTGTAGTGACAGACTATGGCTACACCTTC. J is TRBJ1-2 and V is TRBV20-1; tentative D call: TRBD1 (5 bases). This CDR3 has 11 amino acids. Trimming cost V 7 bases and J 3 bases, with 9 bases left between them. Germline values: CDR1 DFQATT, CDR2 SNEGSKA (reference sequence).

This clonotype was seen a handful of times. This chain connects TRBV6-1 to TRBJ2-1, with 13 bases lining up with TRBD2. The CDR3 consists of 14 residues. Germline loops: CDR1 MNHNS, CDR2 SASEGT. V shed 8 bases and J 8 bases; nucleotides not matched to a gene: 6. CDR3 DNA sequence: TGTGCCAGCGCTGGACTAGCGGGAGATGATGAGCAGTTCTTC. Protein product: CASAGLAGDDEQFF.

This clonotype was picked up many times. This rearrangement joins TRBV27 to TRBJ2-5; TRBD2 aligns across 9 bases. Germline assignment: CDR1 MNHEY and CDR2 SMNVEV (reference sequence). The J segment lost 1 base and the V segment lost 5 bases, leaving 8 bases of the junction unmatched. This CDR3 comprises 16 residues. CDR3 region: CASSGNSGSGQETQYF. The CDR3 nucleotides read TGTGCCAGCAGTGGTAATAGCGGGAGTGGCCAAGAGACCCAGTACTTC.

The chain uses TRBV14 and TRBJ2-1; 11 bases align to TRBD2. The germline V gene has CDR1 SGHDN and CDR2 FVKESK. The CDR3 extends over 18 amino acids. The J segment lost 1 base and the V segment lost 2 bases, leaving 7 bases of the junction unmatched. The CDR3 here is CASSQSTGTSGSYNEQFF. As DNA, the CDR3 is TGTGCCAGCAGCCAAAGCACCGGGACTAGCGGTTCCTACAATGAGCAGTTCTTC.

This clonotype has a count of ten or more. The V gene is TRBV5-6, the J gene TRBJ2-7; D is ambiguous. The V gene's germline CDR1 is SGHDT and CDR2 YYEEEE. This CDR3 comprises 16 residues. Trimming shortened V by 0 bases and J by 4 bases, and 17 bases separated the two germline ends. CDR3 loop: CASSLVGLQSMYEQYF. The CDR3, as DNA: TGTGCCAGCAGCTTGGTCGGTCTACAAAGTATGTACGAGCAGTACTTC.

This clonotype has a count of ten or more. V gene TRBV20-1 combines with J gene TRBJ2-1, with TRBD1 matching 7 bases. Germline V CDR1 and CDR2: DFQATT, SNEGSKA (reference sequence). J gave up 0 bases and V 0 bases, and 8 bases lay outside the gene matches. The CDR3 is 17 amino acids. The CDR3 DNA follows: TGCAGTGCTAGAGAACACACAGGGGACAGCTCCTACAATGAGCAGTTCTTC. Encoded protein: CSAREHTGDSSYNEQFF.